This T cell receptor beta chain was obtained from a study of cytotoxic CD8 clonotypes in ibrutinib-treated CLL. Turning to the study itself: Response was recorded as partial in approximately 24 patients and complete in 2; at median 68 months, around 15 remained remitted and around 12 had progressed. Response specimens were obtained following a median treatment duration of roughly 12 months, with a range of 6 to 36.

The study, taken as a whole, reports: Higher clonality was seen at ibrutinib response and a return toward baseline at progression. Public clonotypes, an uncommon group, contracted or remained stable on treatment.

Method: immunoSEQ multiplex PCR; TCRdb's copy keeps in-frame clones and lacks some. The table shows 150,000 or so clones, with 79% occurring only once. About this clone itself: Its antigen is still unknown.

CDR1 SGHTA and CDR2 FQGNSA come from the germline V gene. The trim removed 1 base at V and 5 bases at J, leaving 6 bases unmatched. The length of the CDR3 is 16 residues. This TCR was sampled from a human donor with chronic lymphocytic leukemia. This chain joins TRBV7-2 and TRBJ2-1; TRBD2 matches at 9 bases. Sequenced material: PBMCs, taken after 12 months of ibrutinib treatment. The CDR3 protein is CASSLVFSGSHNEQFF. CDR3 nucleotides: TGTGCCAGCAGCTTAGTCTTTAGCGGGAGCCACAATGAGCAGTTCTTC.